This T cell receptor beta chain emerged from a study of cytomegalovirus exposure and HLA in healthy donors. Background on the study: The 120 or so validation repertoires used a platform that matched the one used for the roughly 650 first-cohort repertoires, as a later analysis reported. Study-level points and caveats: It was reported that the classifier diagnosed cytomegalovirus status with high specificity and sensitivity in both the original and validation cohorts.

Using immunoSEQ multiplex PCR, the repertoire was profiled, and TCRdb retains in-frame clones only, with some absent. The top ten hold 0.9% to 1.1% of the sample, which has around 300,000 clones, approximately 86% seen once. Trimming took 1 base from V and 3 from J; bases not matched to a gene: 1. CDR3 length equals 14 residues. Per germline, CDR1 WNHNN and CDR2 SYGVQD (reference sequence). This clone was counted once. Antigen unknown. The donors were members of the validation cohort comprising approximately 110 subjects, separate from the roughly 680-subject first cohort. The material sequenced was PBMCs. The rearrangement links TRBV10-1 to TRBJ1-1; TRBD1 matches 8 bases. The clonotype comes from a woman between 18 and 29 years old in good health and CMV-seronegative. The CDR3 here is CASSEYRGDTEAFF. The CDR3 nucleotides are TGCGCCAGCAGTGAGTACAGGGGGGACACTGAAGCTTTCTTT.